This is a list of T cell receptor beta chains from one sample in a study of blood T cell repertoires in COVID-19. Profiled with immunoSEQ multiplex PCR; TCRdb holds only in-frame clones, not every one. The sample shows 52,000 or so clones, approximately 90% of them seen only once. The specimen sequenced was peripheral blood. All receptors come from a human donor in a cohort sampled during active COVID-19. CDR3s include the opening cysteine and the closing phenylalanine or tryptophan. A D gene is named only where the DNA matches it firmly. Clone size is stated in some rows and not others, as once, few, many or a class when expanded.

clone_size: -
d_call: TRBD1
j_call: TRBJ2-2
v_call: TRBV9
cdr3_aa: CASSGRTGTDTGELFF
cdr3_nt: TGTGCCAGCAGCGGGAGGACAGGGACGGACACCGGGGAGCTGTTTTTT

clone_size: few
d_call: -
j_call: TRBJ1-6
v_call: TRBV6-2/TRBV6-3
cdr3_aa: CASSTIQESSYNSPLHF
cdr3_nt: TGTGCCAGCAGTACTATACAGGAGAGCTCCTATAATTCACCCCTCCACTTT

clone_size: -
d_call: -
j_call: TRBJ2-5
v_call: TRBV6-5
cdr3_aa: CASSYGPGEQTQYF
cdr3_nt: TGTGCCAGCAGTTACGGCCCAGGGGAGCAGACCCAGTACTTC

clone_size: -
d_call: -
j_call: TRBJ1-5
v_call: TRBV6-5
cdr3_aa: CASSLERQGGQPQHF
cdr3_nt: TGTGCCAGCAGCCTTGAGAGGCAGGGAGGTCAGCCCCAGCATTTT

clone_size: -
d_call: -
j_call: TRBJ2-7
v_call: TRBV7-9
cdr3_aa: CASSSILQGYEQYF
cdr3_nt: TGTGCCAGCAGCTCCATCCTACAGGGTTACGAGCAGTACTTC

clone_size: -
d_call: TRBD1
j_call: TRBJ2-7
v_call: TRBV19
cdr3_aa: CASSLGQGRYEQYF
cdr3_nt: TGTGCCAGTAGTTTAGGACAGGGGAGATACGAGCAGTACTTC

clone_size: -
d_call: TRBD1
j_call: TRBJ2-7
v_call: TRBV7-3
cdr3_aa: CASSLKQGALYEQYF
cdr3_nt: TGTGCCAGCAGCTTAAAACAGGGGGCCCTCTACGAGCAGTACTTC

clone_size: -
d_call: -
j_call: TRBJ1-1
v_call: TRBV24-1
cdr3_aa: CATSDPRAGGTEAFF
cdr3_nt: TGTGCCACCAGTGATCCCAGGGCCGGGGGCACTGAAGCTTTCTTT

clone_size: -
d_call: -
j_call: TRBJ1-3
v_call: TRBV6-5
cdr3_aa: CATSLDSFSGNTIYF
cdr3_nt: TGTGCCACCTCGCTAGACTCGTTCTCTGGAAACACCATATATTTT

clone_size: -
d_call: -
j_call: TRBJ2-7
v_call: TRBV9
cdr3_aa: CASSVVGSSYEQYF
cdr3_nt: TGTGCCAGCAGCGTAGTGGGGAGCTCCTACGAGCAGTACTTC

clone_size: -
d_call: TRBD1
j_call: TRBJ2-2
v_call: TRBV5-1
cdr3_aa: CASSSPGTGMTGELFF
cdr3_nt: TGCGCCAGCAGCTCCCCCGGGACAGGGATGACCGGGGAGCTGTTTTTT

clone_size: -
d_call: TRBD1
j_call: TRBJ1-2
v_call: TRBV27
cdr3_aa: CASSSIRTGNPPNYGYTF
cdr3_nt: TGTGCCAGCAGTTCCATTCGGACAGGGAACCCTCCTAACTATGGCTACACCTTC

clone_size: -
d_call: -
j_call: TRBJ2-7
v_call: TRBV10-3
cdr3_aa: CAISERTAYEQYF
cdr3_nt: TGTGCCATCAGTGAGCGGACAGCCTACGAGCAGTACTTC

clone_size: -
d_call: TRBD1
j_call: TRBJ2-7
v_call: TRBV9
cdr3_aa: CASSDRDRALSYEQYF
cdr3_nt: TGTGCCAGCAGCGACCGGGACAGGGCCTTGTCCTACGAGCAGTACTTC

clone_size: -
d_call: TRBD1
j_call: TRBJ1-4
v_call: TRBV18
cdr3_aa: CASSPRQGETNEKLFF
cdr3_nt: TGTGCCAGCTCACCACGACAGGGGGAAACTAATGAAAAACTGTTTTTT

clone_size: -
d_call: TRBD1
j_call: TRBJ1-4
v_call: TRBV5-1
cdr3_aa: CASSIQGAGANEKLFF
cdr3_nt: TGCGCCAGCAGCATACAGGGGGCGGGAGCTAATGAAAAACTGTTTTTT

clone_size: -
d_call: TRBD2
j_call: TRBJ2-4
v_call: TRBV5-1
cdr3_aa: CASSLGGEGNIQYF
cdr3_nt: TGCGCCAGCAGCTTGGGTGGGGAGGGAAACATTCAGTACTTC

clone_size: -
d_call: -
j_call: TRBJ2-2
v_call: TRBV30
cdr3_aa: CAWRRRGNTGELFF
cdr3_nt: TGTGCCTGGAGGAGGCGGGGGAACACCGGGGAGCTGTTTTTT

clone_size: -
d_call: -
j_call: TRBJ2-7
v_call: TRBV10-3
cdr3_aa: CAIPPERPSYEQYF
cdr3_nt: TGTGCCATCCCTCCGGAGCGACCTTCCTACGAGCAGTACTTC

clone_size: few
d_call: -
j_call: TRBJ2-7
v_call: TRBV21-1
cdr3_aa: CASSKGDNYRGNPLFEQYF
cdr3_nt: TGTGCCAGCAGCAAAGGGGATAACTACAGGGGCAACCCCCTTTTTGAGCAGTACTTC

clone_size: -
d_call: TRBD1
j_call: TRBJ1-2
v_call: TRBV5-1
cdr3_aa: CASSLEDRGPGYTF
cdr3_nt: TGCGCCAGCAGCTTGGAGGACAGGGGGCCTGGCTACACCTTC

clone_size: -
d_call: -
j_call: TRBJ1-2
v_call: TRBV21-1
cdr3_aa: CASSNLGWHSNYGYTF
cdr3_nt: TGTGCCAGCAGCAATCTCGGGTGGCATTCTAACTATGGCTACACCTTC

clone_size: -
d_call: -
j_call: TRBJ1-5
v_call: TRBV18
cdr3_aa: CASSAGILNQPQHF
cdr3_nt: TGTGCCAGCTCCGCAGGGATTCTAAATCAGCCCCAGCATTTT

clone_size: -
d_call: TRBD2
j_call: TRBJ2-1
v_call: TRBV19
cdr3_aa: CASSIDLAGFKEQFF
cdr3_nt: TGTGCCAGTAGTATAGACCTAGCGGGGTTCAAAGAGCAGTTCTTC

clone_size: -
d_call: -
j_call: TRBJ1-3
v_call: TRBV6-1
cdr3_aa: CASSGGSFNSGNTIYF
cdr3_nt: TGTGCCAGCAGTGGGGGCTCGTTTAACTCTGGAAACACCATATATTTT